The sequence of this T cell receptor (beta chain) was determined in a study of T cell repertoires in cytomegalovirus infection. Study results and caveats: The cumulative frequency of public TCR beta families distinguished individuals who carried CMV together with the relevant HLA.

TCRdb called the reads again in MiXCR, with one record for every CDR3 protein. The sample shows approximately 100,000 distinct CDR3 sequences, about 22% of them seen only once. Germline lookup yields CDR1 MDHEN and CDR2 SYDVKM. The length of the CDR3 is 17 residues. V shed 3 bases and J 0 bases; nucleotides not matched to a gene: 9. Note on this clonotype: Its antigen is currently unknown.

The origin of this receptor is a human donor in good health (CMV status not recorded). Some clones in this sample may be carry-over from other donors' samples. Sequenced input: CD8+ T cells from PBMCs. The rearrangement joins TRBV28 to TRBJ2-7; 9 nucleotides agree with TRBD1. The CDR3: CASSFVAGTGTSYEQYF. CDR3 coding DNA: TGTGCCAGCAGTTTTGTAGCCGGGACAGGGACCTCCTACGAGCAGTACTTC.